The next 28 T cell receptor beta chains were all read from a single sample in a study of blood T cells in healthy people across ages. Next came a second PCR, run for about 6 to 11 cycles, which used a sample-barcoded 5' primer along with a J-beta primer mix. TCRdb re-called the 5' RACE reads with MiXCR, one entry per CDR3 protein. Among hundreds of thousands of distinct CDR3 sequences, 40% to 50% were seen once, and the ten largest hold just under 25%. Specimen: blood. These receptors came from a man at least 80 years old in good health.

V is TRBV6-5 and J is TRBJ2-1; tentative D call: TRBD2 (5 bases). The CDR3 length is 14 residues. V lost 8 bases and J lost 1, with 12 bases in between. Per the germline V gene, CDR1 is MNHEY and CDR2 is SVGAGI. CDR3 coding DNA: TGTGCCAGCGGTCGAGGGCCTTCCTACAATGAGCAGTTCTTC. Its protein product is CASGRGPSYNEQFF.

The genes are TRBV6-2 or TRBV6-3 and TRBJ1-2, with TRBD1 matching over 9 bases. The CDR3 spans 14 residues. Trimming cost V 8 bases and J 2 bases; bases outside gene matches: 6. Germline V gene data show CDR1 as MNHEY and CDR2 as SVGEGT. The CDR3 bases are TGTGCCAGCGGACAGGGGCACCGAAACTATGGCTACACCTTC. Encoded protein: CASGQGHRNYGYTF.

Notes on this clonotype: An end of the junction differs from the germline gene, which may be a read error. CDR3 sequence reads: CASSSGPGASGERYF. CDR3 in DNA: TGCGCCAGCAGCTCAGGTCCGGGGGCGAGCGGGGAGCGGTACTTC. J is TRBJ2-7 and V is TRBV5-1, with D possibly TRBD2 on 7 matching bases. Per germline, CDR1 SGHRS and CDR2 YFSETQ. CDR3 length: 15 amino acids. The full variable domain, in which reference TRBV5-1 and TRBJ2-7 provide the parts outside the CDR3, is KAGVTQTPRYLIKTRGQQVTLSCSPISGHRSVSWYQQTPGQGLQFLFEYFSETQRNKGNFPGRFSGRQFSNSRSEMNVSTLELGDSALYLCASSSGPGASGERYFGPGTRLTVT.

This clonotype was seen repeatedly, ten times or more. The chain combines TRBV6-6 with TRBJ2-3, with 16 nucleotides matching TRBD2. CDR3 length equals 17 residues. After removal of 2 bases from V and 4 bases from J, the junction contained 3 bases not matched to a gene. The germline V gene has CDR1 MNHNY and CDR2 SVGAGI (reference sequence). This CDR3 is CASSYGTSGRAADTQYF. As DNA, the CDR3 is TGTGCCAGCAGTTACGGGACTAGCGGGAGGGCCGCAGATACGCAGTATTTT.

The rearrangement uses TRBV20-1 and TRBJ1-4, with a weak D call TRBD1 (5 bases). The V gene's germline CDR1 is DFQATT and CDR2 SNEGSKA (reference sequence). V lost 3 bases and J 4 bases, leaving 21 bases between the germline ends. CDR3 length: 17 amino acids. CDR3 nucleotide sequence: TGCAGTGCTAGTTGGGCATACCCGGGGCAATTTAATGAAAAACTGTTTTTT. Translating gives CSASWAYPGQFNEKLFF.

Turning to this clonotype: This may come from a read error, since a much larger clone is one base off. The V gene is TRBV6-5, the J gene TRBJ2-5, with 7 bases matching TRBD1. This CDR3 contains 16 residues. Looked up from germline, CDR1 is MNHEY and CDR2 is SVGAGI. V dropped 5 bases and J dropped 11; count of bases not matched to a gene: 20. The DNA for the CDR3 is TGTGCCAGCAGTCCCTTAACAGGGGCGGGCTCCTACGTGCAGTACTTC. Protein: CASSPLTGAGSYVQYF.

J is TRBJ2-1 and V is TRBV7-2, with 11 bases fitting TRBD2. CDR1 is SGHTA, CDR2 FQGNSA, per germline. The trim removed 1 base at V and 9 bases at J, leaving 17 bases unmatched. The CDR3 extends over 19 amino acids. The CDR3 nucleotides are TGTGCCAGCAGCTTAGTGGGGACTAGCGGCACGCGAGATTTCGCTGAGCAGTTCTTC. Amino acid sequence: CASSLVGTSGTRDFAEQFF.

With regard to this clonotype: This may stem from a read error, because a much larger clone lies one nucleotide away. This rearrangement joins TRBV29-1 to TRBJ2-7; D possibly corresponds to TRBD2 (5 bases). The CDR3 is 12 residues long. V was trimmed by 3 bases and J by 5 bases, leaving 11 bases between them. Germline assignment: CDR1 SQVTM and CDR2 ANQGSEA. CDR3 in DNA: TGCAGCGTTGACGTAGAGGGCAACGAGCAGTACTTC. It is translated as CSVDVEGNEQYF.

This clonotype occurred a few times. The chain uses TRBV20-1 and TRBJ2-5; D remains unclear. Germline assignment: CDR1 DFQATT and CDR2 SNEGSKA (reference sequence). The germline V and J ends were trimmed by 3 bases and 0 bases, with 14 bases remaining between them. CDR3 length equals 15 residues. The chain's CDR3 is CSASPVEWYQETQYF. The CDR3 DNA reads TGCAGTGCTAGTCCGGTGGAGTGGTACCAAGAGACCCAGTACTTC.

This clonotype appeared a few times. This chain links TRBV29-1 with TRBJ2-3; D possibly corresponds to TRBD1 (6 bases). Germline CDR1 and CDR2: SQVTM and ANQGSEA. V shed 0 bases and J shed 1 base, with 11 bases lying between them. The CDR3 extends over 15 amino acids. CDR3 sequence reads: CSVEEDSFGTDTQYF. Written as DNA, the CDR3 is TGCAGCGTTGAAGAGGACAGTTTTGGCACAGATACGCAGTATTTT.

The gene calls are TRBV6-6 and TRBJ2-1, with 7 positions matching TRBD2. This CDR3 contains 15 residues. V dropped 4 bases and J dropped 5; count of bases not matched to a gene: 8. The germline V gene has CDR1 MNHNY and CDR2 SVGAGI (reference sequence). The CDR3: CASSFPGTTNNEQFF. The CDR3 nucleotides read TGTGCCAGCAGTTTCCCCGGGACTACTAACAATGAGCAGTTCTTC.

The chain carries TRBV5-1 and TRBJ2-1; D perhaps matches TRBD2 (7 bases). Germline V gene data show CDR1 as SGHRS and CDR2 as YFSETQ. This CDR3 comprises 15 residues. V shed 3 bases and J shed 6 bases, with 16 bases lying between them. The CDR3 region is CASSSRGGGINEQFF. The CDR3 coding sequence is TGCGCCAGCAGCTCCCGCGGGGGCGGTATCAATGAGCAGTTCTTC.

The genes are TRBV6-4 and TRBJ1-6; weak D call: TRBD1 (5 bases). The CDR3 covers 13 residues. V gave up 3 bases and J gave up 9 bases, with 9 bases separating them. CDR1 and CDR2 (germline): MRHNA, SNTAGT. CDR3 coding DNA: TGTGCCAGCAGTGAAACTGGGGGTTCACCCCTCCACTTT. It yields the protein CASSETGGSPLHF.

The J gene is TRBJ1-1, the V gene TRBV29-1, with 9 bases fitting TRBD1. The CDR3 runs to 14 residues. J was trimmed by 0 bases and V by 7 bases; bases with no gene match: 6. The germline CDR1 and CDR2 sequences are SQVTM and ANQGSEA. Here the CDR3 reads CSARQGGLNTEAFF. CDR3 DNA: TGCAGCGCCCGACAGGGGGGACTGAACACTGAAGCTTTCTTT.

The rearrangement joins TRBV3-1 to TRBJ2-7; 12 bases are shared with TRBD2. Trimming cost V 4 bases and J 3 bases; bases outside gene matches: 7. This CDR3 comprises 16 residues. Germline CDR1 LGHDT, CDR2 YNNKEL (reference sequence). This chain's CDR3 is CASSPGLAGNGYEQYF. CDR3 coding DNA: TGTGCCAGCAGCCCCGGACTAGCGGGAAACGGCTACGAGCAGTACTTC.

This chain uses TRBV7-2 with TRBJ1-2, with 8 bases fitting TRBD1. With V trimmed by 5 bases and J by 2 bases, 10 bases remained unmatched. Germline-derived CDR1 and CDR2 are SGHTA and FQGNSA. The CDR3 runs 16 residues. As DNA, the CDR3 is TGTGCCAGCAGCACCATGGGTGGGACAGGAAACTATGGCTACACCTTC. Its translation is CASSTMGGTGNYGYTF.

The chain links TRBV27 to TRBJ2-1, with 9 positions matching TRBD2. CDR1 and CDR2 (germline): MNHEY, SMNVEV (reference sequence). CDR3 length: 16 residues. After removal of 5 bases from V and 6 bases from J, the junction contained 11 bases not matched to a gene. The CDR3 DNA reads as TGTGCCAGCAGTCCCTGGGGTGGCGGGGGGGCCAATGAGCAGTTCTTC. Residues: CASSPWGGGGANEQFF.

The chain links TRBV2 to TRBJ2-1; D gene unclear. The ends were cut back, 4 bases at V and 9 bases at J, with 7 bases in the middle. The germline gives CDR1 SNHLY, CDR2 FYNNEI. This CDR3 is 11 amino acids long. CDR3: CASSVLFEQFF. In DNA form, the CDR3 reads TGTGCCAGCAGTGTTCTCTTTGAGCAGTTCTTC.

The chain is built from TRBV5-6 and TRBJ2-1; 7 bases line up with TRBD2. The J segment lost 8 bases and the V segment lost 4 bases, leaving 9 bases of the junction unmatched. This CDR3 spans 14 amino acids. Germline assignment: CDR1 SGHDT and CDR2 YYEEEE. The CDR3 DNA reads as TGTGCCAGCAGCGGGGGGGGGTCCTCGTATGAGCAGTTCTTC. It specifies CASSGGGSSYEQFF.

On this clonotype: A junction end diverges from the germline sequence, so it may reflect a read error. The chain combines TRBV6-6 with TRBJ2-3, with 7 bases fitting TRBD2. This CDR3 contains 16 residues. In germline, CDR1 is MNHNY, CDR2 SVGAGI (reference sequence). The CDR3, as DNA: TGTGCCAGCAGCTTCTGGCGAGAGACTAGCACAGGTACGCAGTATTTT. Amino acid sequence: CASSFWRETSTGTQYF.

Of note for this clonotype: Since a much larger clone is just one base distant, this may be a read error. This chain uses TRBV6-6 with TRBJ2-5; TRBD2 matches 11 bases. Germline assignment: CDR1 MNHNY and CDR2 SVGAGI (reference sequence). CDR3 size: 15 residues. J gave up 11 bases and V 8 bases, and 16 bases lay outside the gene matches. The CDR3 loop reads CASAASGRQNNEQYF. DNA for the CDR3: TGTGCCAGCGCGGCTAGCGGGAGGCAAAATAATGAGCAGTACTTC.

This clonotype was detected only a few times. This chain joins TRBV9 and TRBJ2-7, with D unresolved. The V end was cut by 7 bases, the J end by 3 bases, with 17 bases between. This CDR3 contains 14 residues. Germline CDR1 and CDR2: SGDLS and YYNGEE. The CDR3 protein is CASGPAGTNYEQYF. The CDR3 DNA is TGTGCCAGCGGTCCTGCAGGCACCAACTACGAGCAGTACTTC.

Concerning this clonotype itself: A much larger clone is a single base away; this may be a read error. This chain joins TRBV6-6 and TRBJ2-7; either TRBD1 or TRBD2 may fit D (7 bases each). V lost 6 bases, J lost 7 bases, and 13 bases lay in between. This CDR3 has 12 amino acids. Germline V CDR1 and CDR2: MNHNY, SVGAGI (reference sequence). The CDR3 sequence is CASRTGEGEQYF. CDR3 sequence (DNA): TGTGCCAGCAGAACAGGGGAGGGTGAGCAGTACTTC.

This clonotype was picked up many times. The V and J genes are TRBV9 and TRBJ2-1; 10 positions agree with TRBD2. With V trimmed by 2 bases and J by 7 bases, 6 bases remained unmatched. Germline V gives CDR1 SGDLS, CDR2 YYNGEE. The CDR3 contains 15 residues. DNA for the CDR3: TGTGCCAGCAGCGTTGGATTAGCGGGGGGAAATGAGCAGTTCTTC. It yields the protein CASSVGLAGGNEQFF.

V usage is TRBV13 and J usage is TRBJ2-5; 12 bases line up with TRBD2. Germline V CDR1 and CDR2: PRHDT, FYEKMQ (reference sequence). The junction had 11 bases not matched to a gene; V was cut back by 4 bases and J by 11 bases. The CDR3 covers 15 residues. CDR3 residues: CASSWTSGDYNEQYF. In nucleotides, the CDR3 is TGTGCCAGCAGCTGGACTAGCGGGGATTACAATGAGCAGTACTTC. The full variable domain, in which reference TRBV13 and TRBJ2-5 provide the parts outside the CDR3, is AAGVIQSPRHLIKEKRETATLKCYPIPRHDTVYWYQQGPGQDPQFLISFYEKMQSDKGSIPDRFSAQQFSDYHSELNMSSLELGDSALYFCASSWTSGDYNEQYFGPGTRLLVL.

This chain connects TRBV20-1 to TRBJ2-5; D is unresolved. V gave up 5 bases and J gave up 4 bases, with 17 bases separating them. The germline V gene has CDR1 DFQATT and CDR2 SNEGSKA (reference sequence). The CDR3 is 14 residues long. Here the CDR3 DNA reads TGCAGTGCTTTTCACTCCTCTAGTGTAGAGACCCAGTACTTC. Protein: CSAFHSSSVETQYF.

J is TRBJ1-2 and V is TRBV2, with no clear D. Germline V gene lookup returns CDR1 SNHLY and CDR2 FYNNEI. V was pared by 2 bases and J by 7 bases, with 17 bases between. This CDR3 is built from 15 residues. The CDR3 DNA follows: TGTGCCAGCAGTGAACGGGGTATTTCGTTGAGTGGCTACACCTTC. Protein product: CASSERGISLSGYTF.

The chain carries TRBV28 and TRBJ1-1; D might be TRBD1 (5 bases). This CDR3 spans 15 amino acids. CDR1 MDHEN and CDR2 SYDVKM come from the germline V gene. V dropped 4 bases and J dropped 6 bases, with 18 bases sitting between them. CDR3 nucleotides: TGTGCCAGCAGTTCTGGAGGGAGAGGGACCCCTGAAGCTTTCTTT. Protein sequence: CASSSGGRGTPEAFF.